The 11 T cell receptor beta chains given below trace back to one sample, sequenced in a study of shared T cell receptors in the human thymus. Using immunoSEQ multiplex PCR, the repertoire was profiled, and TCRdb retains in-frame clones only, with some absent. The repertoire holds some 760,000 clones, with 75% to 90% as singletons. Another study also made use of these data, one on human thymus T cells.

Source material: thymocytes. The receptors stem from a girl under three years old with a congenital heart defect.

V is TRBV6-5 and J is TRBJ2-1; TRBD2 aligns across 14 bases. J gave up 8 bases and V 5 bases, and 5 bases lay outside the gene matches. The CDR3 consists of 15 residues. CDR1 and CDR2 (germline): MNHEY, SVGAGI. DNA for the CDR3: TGTGCCAGCAGTCGGACTAGCGGGGGGATCGATGAGCAGTTCTTC. This codes for CASSRTSGGIDEQFF.

The V call is TRBV19, the J call TRBJ2-3; 7 bases are shared with TRBD2. In germline, CDR1 is LNHDA, CDR2 SQIVND (reference sequence). The CDR3 contains 18 residues. V lost 6 bases, J lost 2 bases, and 17 bases stayed unmatched. Written as DNA, the CDR3 is TGTGCCAGTAGAAGGGGTCGGGGGGACCAAACTCACACAGATACGCAGTATTTT. Its protein product is CASRRGRGDQTHTDTQYF.

The sample holds one count of this clone. The chain links TRBV5-1 to TRBJ1-4; 9 nucleotides match TRBD1. The CDR3 covers 17 residues. V shed 4 bases and J 0 bases; nucleotides not matched to a gene: 7. Per germline, CDR1 SGHRS and CDR2 YFSETQ. CDR3 region: CASSKDRGVATNEKLFF. In nucleotides, the CDR3 is TGCGCCAGCAGCAAGGACAGGGGCGTAGCAACTAATGAAAAACTGTTTTTT.

This rearrangement joins TRBV9 to TRBJ1-1; D is uncertain. This CDR3 spans 14 amino acids. From germline, CDR1 is SGDLS and CDR2 YYNGEE. Deletions cut 0 bases from V and 9 bases from J, with 15 bases between. The CDR3 sequence: CASSVGPGNGKAFF. Here the CDR3 DNA reads TGTGCCAGCAGCGTAGGACCGGGAAATGGAAAAGCTTTCTTT. Full variable domain (missing parts from reference TRBV9 and TRBJ1-1): DSGVTQTPKHLITATGQRVTLRCSPRSGDLSVYWYQQSLDQGLQFLIQYYNGEERAKGNILERFSAQQFPDLHSELNLSSLELGDSALYFCASSVGPGNGKAFFGQGTRLTVV.

This sequence joins TRBV18 and TRBJ2-7; D call uncertain. This CDR3 has 14 amino acids. CDR1 and CDR2 from the germline V gene are KGHSH and LQKENI. V lost 0 bases to trimming and J lost 5 bases, with 11 bases between them. CDR3 amino acids: CASSPPNTLDEQYF. In DNA, the CDR3 is TGTGCCAGCTCACCACCAAACACCCTGGACGAGCAGTACTTC. The full variable domain, its missing parts supplied by reference TRBV18 and TRBJ2-7, is NAGVMQNPRHLVRRRGQEARLRCSPMKGHSHVYWYRQLPEEGLKFMVYLQKENIIDESGMPKERFSAEFPKEGPSILRIQQVVRGDSAAYFCASSPPNTLDEQYFGPGTRLTVT.

This clone was found once. The chain carries TRBV11-2 and TRBJ2-1; no clear D gene. Between the trimmed V and J ends, which lost 3 bases and 0 bases, there was a span of 9 bases. Germline CDR1 SGHAT, CDR2 FQNNGV. The CDR3 totals 15 residues. In DNA, the CDR3 is TGTGCCAGCAGCTTTGGTCCGAGCTCCTACAATGAGCAGTTCTTC. Residues: CASSFGPSSYNEQFF.

Comments on this clone: The same CDR3 arises from other DNA sequences in this sample as well. This chain joins TRBV4-1 and TRBJ2-7, with TRBD2 matching 7 bases. This CDR3 is built from 18 residues. V trimming: 5 bases; J trimming: 3 bases; junction bases outside the gene matches: 19. The germline CDR1 and CDR2 sequences are MGHRA and YSYEKL. In DNA, the CDR3 is TGCGCCAGCAGCAACAGAGTTGGGGTCGGGGGGTGGGTCTACGAGCAGTACTTC. Residues: CASSNRVGVGGWVYEQYF.

This chain uses TRBV27 with TRBJ2-1; 10 bases are shared with TRBD2. The CDR3 sequence is 15 residues long. Germline loops: CDR1 MNHEY, CDR2 SMNVEV (reference sequence). The V segment lost 4 bases and the J segment 2 bases; nucleotides outside the gene matches: 2. This chain's CDR3 is CASSYLAGAYNEQFF. Written as DNA, the CDR3 is TGTGCCAGCAGTTATCTAGCGGGGGCCTACAATGAGCAGTTCTTC.

This clone appeared a single time. The CDR3 bases are TGTGCCAGCAGTTTCGGGGGGAGGTTAGATACGCAGTATTTT. It translates to CASSFGGRLDTQYF. This chain uses TRBV27 with TRBJ2-3; 7 positions agree with TRBD2. This CDR3 spans 14 amino acids. Germline trimming cut 3 bases from V and 5 bases from J; bases unmatched to any gene: 5. Per the germline V gene, CDR1 is MNHEY and CDR2 is SMNVEV (reference sequence).

This clone was observed a handful of times. The chain joins TRBV15 to TRBJ1-2; 7 nucleotides line up with TRBD1. The CDR3 is 13 residues long. J gave up 8 bases and V 3 bases, and 6 bases lay outside the gene matches. Germline V gene lookup returns CDR1 LNHNV and CDR2 YYDKDF (reference sequence). The CDR3 loop is CATSSDREEGYTF. Here the CDR3 DNA reads TGTGCCACCAGCAGCGACAGGGAGGAAGGCTACACCTTC.

This chain uses TRBV6-6 with TRBJ1-5, with TRBD1 identical over 9 bases. The CDR3 runs to 14 residues. The germline V gene encodes CDR1 MNHNY and CDR2 SVGAGI (reference sequence). V lost 5 bases and J lost 7; bases outside the gene matches: 6. Written as DNA, the CDR3 is TGTGCCAGCAGTATACAGGGGGCGGACCAGCCCCAGCATTTT. It specifies CASSIQGADQPQHF.